Only a few counts were recorded for the clone carrying this T cell receptor (beta chain). According to the study, TCR beta libraries were built with iRepertoire HTBI primers and CDR3-region Arm-PCR. Original processing notes: The samples yielded approximately 62 TRBV and approximately 15 TRBJ segments. Each CDR3 protein gets one entry after TCRdb re-called the multiplex PCR reads with MiXCR. It is TCRdb's table, rather than the study itself, that gives the V and J calls and clone size. The sample consists of 310,000 or so distinct CDR3 sequences, roughly a fifth of them appearing once. Time point: persistent/refractory GD, antithyroid drugs over 5 years with positive TRAb. Preparation of the TCR library used RNA extracted from PBMCs. The CDR3 is 14 residues long. The V gene lost 8 bases and the J gene lost 3 bases, with 17 bases spanning the gap. Germline values: CDR1 MNHNS, CDR2 SASEGT. This sample stems from a study of regulatory T cells in long-lasting Graves disease.

The sample consisted of peripheral blood mononuclear cells (PBMCs), taken when the disease was refractory, from a patient treated with antithyroid drugs. This TCR was sampled from a female donor with Graves disease. The chain uses TRBV6-1 and TRBJ2-7, with D possibly being TRBD2 (5 bases). The CDR3 bases are TGTGCCAGCCAGGCAAGCGAGGGCAGCTACGAGCAGTACTTC. Protein product: CASQASEGSYEQYF.